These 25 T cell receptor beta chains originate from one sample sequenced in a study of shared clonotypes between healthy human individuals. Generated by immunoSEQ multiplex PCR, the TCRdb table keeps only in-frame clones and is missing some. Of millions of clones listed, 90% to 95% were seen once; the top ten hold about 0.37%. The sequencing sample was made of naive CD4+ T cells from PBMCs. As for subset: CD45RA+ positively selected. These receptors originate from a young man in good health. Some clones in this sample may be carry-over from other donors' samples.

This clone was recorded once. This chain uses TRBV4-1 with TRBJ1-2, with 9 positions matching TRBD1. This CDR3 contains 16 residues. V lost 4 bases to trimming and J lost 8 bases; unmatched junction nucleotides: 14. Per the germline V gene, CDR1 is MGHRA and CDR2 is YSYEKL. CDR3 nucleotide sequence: TGCGCCAGCAGCCGACTTACCGGGACAGGGTTGGGAGGCTACACCTTC. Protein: CASSRLTGTGLGGYTF.

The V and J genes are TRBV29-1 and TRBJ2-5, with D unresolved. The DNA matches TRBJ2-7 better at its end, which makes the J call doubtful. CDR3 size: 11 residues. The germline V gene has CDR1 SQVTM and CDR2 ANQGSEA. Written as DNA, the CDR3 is TGCAGCGTTGAACTTCGCTACGAGCAGTACTTC. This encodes CSVELRYEQYF.

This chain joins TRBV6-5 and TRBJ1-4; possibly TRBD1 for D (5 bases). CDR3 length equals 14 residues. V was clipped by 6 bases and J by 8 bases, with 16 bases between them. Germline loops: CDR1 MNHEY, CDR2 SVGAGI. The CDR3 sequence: CASSRTSEGEKLFF. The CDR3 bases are TGTGCCAGCAGCCGGACATCGGAGGGCGAAAAACTGTTTTTT.

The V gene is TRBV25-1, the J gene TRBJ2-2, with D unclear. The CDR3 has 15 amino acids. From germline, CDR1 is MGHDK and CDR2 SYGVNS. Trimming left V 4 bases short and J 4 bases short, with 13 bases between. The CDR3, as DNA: TGTGCCAGCAGTGGGTCTACGGGCTCCACCGGGGAGCTGTTTTTT. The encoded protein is CASSGSTGSTGELFF.

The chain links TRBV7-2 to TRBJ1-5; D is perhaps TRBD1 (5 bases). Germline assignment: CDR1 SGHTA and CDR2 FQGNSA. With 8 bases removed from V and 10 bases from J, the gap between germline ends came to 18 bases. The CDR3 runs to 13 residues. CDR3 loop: CASEEGSVNPQHF. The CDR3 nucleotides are TGTGCCAGCGAGGAGGGGTCAGTGAATCCCCAGCATTTT. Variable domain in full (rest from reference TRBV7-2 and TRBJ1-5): GAGVSQSPSNKVTEKGKDVELRCDPISGHTALYWYRQSLGQGLEFLIYFQGNSAPDKSGLPSDRFSAERTGGSVSTLTIQRTQQEDSAVYLCASEEGSVNPQHFGDGTRLSIL.

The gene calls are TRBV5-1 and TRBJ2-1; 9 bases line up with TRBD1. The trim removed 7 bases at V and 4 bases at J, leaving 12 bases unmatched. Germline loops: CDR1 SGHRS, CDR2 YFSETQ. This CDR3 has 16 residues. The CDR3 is CASGTQTGGQYNEQFF. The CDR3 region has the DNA TGCGCCAGCGGCACTCAAACAGGGGGCCAATACAATGAGCAGTTCTTC.

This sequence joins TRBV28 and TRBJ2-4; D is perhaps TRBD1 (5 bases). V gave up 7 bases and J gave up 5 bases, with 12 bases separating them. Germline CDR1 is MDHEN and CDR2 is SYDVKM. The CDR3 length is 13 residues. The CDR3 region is CASNRDSQNIQYF. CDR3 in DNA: TGTGCCAGCAACCGTGACAGCCAAAACATTCAGTACTTC.

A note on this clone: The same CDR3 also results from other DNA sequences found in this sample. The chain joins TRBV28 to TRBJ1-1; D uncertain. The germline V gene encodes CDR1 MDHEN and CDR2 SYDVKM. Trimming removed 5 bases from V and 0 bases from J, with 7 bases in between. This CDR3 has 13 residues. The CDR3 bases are TGTGCCAGCAGTGGTGGGTTGAACACTGAAGCTTTCTTT. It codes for CASSGGLNTEAFF.

CDR3: CASSGTVQETQYF. The CDR3 DNA sequence: TGCGCCAGCAGTGGGACGGTCCAAGAGACCCAGTACTTC. The gene calls are TRBV10-1 and TRBJ2-5; no clear D. There are 13 residues in the CDR3. V lost 4 bases and J lost 1, with 7 bases in between. Germline values: CDR1 WNHNN, CDR2 SYGVQD (reference sequence).

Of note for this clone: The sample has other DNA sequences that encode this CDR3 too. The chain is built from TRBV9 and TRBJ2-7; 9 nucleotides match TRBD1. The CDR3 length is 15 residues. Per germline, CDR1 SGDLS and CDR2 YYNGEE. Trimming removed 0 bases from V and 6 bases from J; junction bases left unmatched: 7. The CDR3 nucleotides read TGTGCCAGCAGCGTAGACCCGGGACAGGGTGGCGAGCAGTACTTC. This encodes CASSVDPGQGGEQYF. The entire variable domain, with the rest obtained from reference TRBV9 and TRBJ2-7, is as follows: DSGVTQTPKHLITATGQRVTLRCSPRSGDLSVYWYQQSLDQGLQFLIQYYNGEERAKGNILERFSAQQFPDLHSELNLSSLELGDSALYFCASSVDPGQGGEQYFGPGTRLTVT.

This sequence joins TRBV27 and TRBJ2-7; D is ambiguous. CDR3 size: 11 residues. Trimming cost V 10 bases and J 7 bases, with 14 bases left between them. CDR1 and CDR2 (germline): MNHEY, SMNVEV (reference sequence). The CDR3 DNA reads TGTGCCACCCCTTCGGACGGAGAGCAGTACTTC. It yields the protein CATPSDGEQYF.

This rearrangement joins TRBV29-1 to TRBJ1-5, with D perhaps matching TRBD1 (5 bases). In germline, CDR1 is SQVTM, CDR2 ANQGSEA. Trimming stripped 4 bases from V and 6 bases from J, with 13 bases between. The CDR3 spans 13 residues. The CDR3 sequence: CSVGDGGTQPQHF. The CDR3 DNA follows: TGCAGCGTTGGGGATGGAGGGACTCAGCCCCAGCATTTT.

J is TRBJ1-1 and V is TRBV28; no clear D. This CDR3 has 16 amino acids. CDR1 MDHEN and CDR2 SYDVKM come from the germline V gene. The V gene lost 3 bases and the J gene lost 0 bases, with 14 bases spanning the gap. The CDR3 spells CASSFGQALMNTEAFF. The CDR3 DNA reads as TGTGCCAGCAGTTTTGGGCAGGCCCTAATGAACACTGAAGCTTTCTTT.

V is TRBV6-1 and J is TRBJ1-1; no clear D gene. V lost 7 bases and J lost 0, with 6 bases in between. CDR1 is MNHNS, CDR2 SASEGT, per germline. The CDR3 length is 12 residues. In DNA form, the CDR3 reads TGTGCCAGCAAGCGGGTGAACACTGAAGCTTTCTTT. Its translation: CASKRVNTEAFF.

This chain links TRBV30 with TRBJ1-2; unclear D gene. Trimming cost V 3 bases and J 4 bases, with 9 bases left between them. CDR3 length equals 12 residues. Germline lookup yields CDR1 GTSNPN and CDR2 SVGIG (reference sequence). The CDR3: CAWRGYLYGYTF. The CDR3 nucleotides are TGTGCCTGGAGAGGGTACCTCTATGGCTACACCTTC.

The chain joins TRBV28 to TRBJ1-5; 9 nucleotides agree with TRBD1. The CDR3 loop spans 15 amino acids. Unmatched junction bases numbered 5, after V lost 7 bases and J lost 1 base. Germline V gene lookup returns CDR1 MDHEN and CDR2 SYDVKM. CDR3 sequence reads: CASTETGGSNQPQHF. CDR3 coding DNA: TGTGCCAGCACTGAGACAGGGGGGAGCAATCAGCCCCAGCATTTT.

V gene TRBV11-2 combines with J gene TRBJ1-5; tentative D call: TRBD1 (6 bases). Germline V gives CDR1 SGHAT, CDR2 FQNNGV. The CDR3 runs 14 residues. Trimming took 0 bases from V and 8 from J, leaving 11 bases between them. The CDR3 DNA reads TGTGCCAGCAGCTTAGATACTAGGGGGGAGCCCCAGCATTTT. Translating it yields CASSLDTRGEPQHF.

The CDR3 is CASSHRDRVSNEQFF. CDR3 bases: TGTGCCAGCTCCCACCGGGACAGAGTAAGCAATGAGCAGTTCTTC. The chain uses TRBV18 and TRBJ2-1; 7 bases are shared with TRBD1. The germline V gene has CDR1 KGHSH and CDR2 LQKENI. Trimming took 6 bases from V and 6 from J; bases not matched to a gene: 11. The CDR3 is 15 amino acids. The full variable domain, in which reference TRBV18 and TRBJ2-1 provide the parts outside the CDR3, is NAGVMQNPRHLVRRRGQEARLRCSPMKGHSHVYWYRQLPEEGLKFMVYLQKENIIDESGMPKERFSAEFPKEGPSILRIQQVVRGDSAAYFCASSHRDRVSNEQFFGPGTRLTVL.

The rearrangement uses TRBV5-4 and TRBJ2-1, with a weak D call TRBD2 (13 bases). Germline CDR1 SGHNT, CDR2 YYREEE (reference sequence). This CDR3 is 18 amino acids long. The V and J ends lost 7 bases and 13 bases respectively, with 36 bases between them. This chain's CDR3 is CASGGGTGGPRTSGSQFF. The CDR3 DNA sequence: TGTGCCAGCGGCGGGGGGACAGGGGGCCCTCGGACTAGCGGGAGTCAGTTCTTC.

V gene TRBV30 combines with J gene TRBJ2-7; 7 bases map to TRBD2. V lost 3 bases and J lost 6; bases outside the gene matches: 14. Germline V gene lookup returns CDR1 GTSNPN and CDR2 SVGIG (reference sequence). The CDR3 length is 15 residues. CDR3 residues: CAWRWGGSGFSEQYF. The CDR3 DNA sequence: TGTGCCTGGAGGTGGGGCGGGAGCGGCTTCTCCGAGCAGTACTTC.

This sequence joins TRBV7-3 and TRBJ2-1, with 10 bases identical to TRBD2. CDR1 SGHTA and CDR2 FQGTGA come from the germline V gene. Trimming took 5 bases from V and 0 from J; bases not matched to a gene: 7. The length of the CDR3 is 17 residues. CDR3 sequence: CASSRGLAASSYNEQFF. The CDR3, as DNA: TGTGCCAGCAGCCGAGGACTAGCGGCTAGCTCCTACAATGAGCAGTTCTTC. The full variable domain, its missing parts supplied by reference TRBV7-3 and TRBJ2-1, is GAGVSQTPSNKVTEKGKYVELRCDPISGHTALYWYRQSLGQGPEFLIYFQGTGAADDSGLPNDRFFAVRPEGSVSTLKIQRTERGDSAVYLCASSRGLAASSYNEQFFGPGTRLTVL.

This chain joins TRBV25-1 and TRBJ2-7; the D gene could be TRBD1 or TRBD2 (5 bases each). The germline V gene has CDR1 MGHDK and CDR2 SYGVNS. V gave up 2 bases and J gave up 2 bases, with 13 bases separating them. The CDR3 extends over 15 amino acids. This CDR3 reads CASSEGDPPTYEQYF. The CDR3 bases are TGTGCCAGCAGTGAAGGGGACCCCCCGACCTACGAGCAGTACTTC.

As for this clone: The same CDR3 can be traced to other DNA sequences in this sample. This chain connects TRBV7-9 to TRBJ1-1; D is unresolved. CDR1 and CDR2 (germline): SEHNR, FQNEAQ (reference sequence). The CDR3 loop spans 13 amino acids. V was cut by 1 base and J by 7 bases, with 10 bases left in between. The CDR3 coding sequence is TGTGCCAGCAGCTTAGAGGGCGGAATTGAAGCTTTCTTT. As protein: CASSLEGGIEAFF.

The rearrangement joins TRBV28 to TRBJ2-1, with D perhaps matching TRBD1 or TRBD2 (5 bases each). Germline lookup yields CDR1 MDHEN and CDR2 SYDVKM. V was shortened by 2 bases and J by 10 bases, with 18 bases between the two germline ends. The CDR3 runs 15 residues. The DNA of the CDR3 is TGTGCCAGCAGTTTAGTAAGGCGGACAAGGAGGGAGCAGTTCTTC. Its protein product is CASSLVRRTRREQFF. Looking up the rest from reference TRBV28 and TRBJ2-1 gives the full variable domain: DVKVTQSSRYLVKRTGEKVFLECVQDMDHENMFWYRQDPGLGLRLIYFSYDVKMKEKGDIPEGYSVSREKKERFSLILESASTNQTSMYLCASSLVRRTRREQFFGPGTRLTVL.

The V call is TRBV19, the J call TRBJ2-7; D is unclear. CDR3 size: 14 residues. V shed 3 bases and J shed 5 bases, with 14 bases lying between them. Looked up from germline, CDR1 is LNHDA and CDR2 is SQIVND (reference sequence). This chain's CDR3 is CASSILGFLDEQYF. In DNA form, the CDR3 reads TGTGCCAGTAGTATTCTAGGATTTTTAGACGAGCAGTACTTC.